The T cell receptor (beta chain) under discussion was sequenced for a study of blood T cells in healthy people across ages. Combining a sample-barcoded 5' primer with a J-beta primer mix, a second PCR ran for about 7 to 11 cycles. Each CDR3 protein is one row after TCRdb ran MiXCR on the 5' RACE reads. The table has about 1,400,000 distinct CDR3 sequences, roughly 59% seen once. This CDR3 has 15 residues. Germline CDR1 reads SQVTM; CDR2 reads ANQGSEA. V shed 4 bases, J shed 8 bases, and the junction held 13 bases outside the gene matches. Source material: blood. The receptor was derived from a man aged 18 to 29 in good health. V usage is TRBV29-1 and J usage is TRBJ2-3, with TRBD2 identical over 9 bases. The CDR3 DNA sequence: TGCAGCGTTGCCCCTCCAGCGGGGGGCATGCGTACGCAGTATTTT. Amino acids: CSVAPPAGGMRTQYF.